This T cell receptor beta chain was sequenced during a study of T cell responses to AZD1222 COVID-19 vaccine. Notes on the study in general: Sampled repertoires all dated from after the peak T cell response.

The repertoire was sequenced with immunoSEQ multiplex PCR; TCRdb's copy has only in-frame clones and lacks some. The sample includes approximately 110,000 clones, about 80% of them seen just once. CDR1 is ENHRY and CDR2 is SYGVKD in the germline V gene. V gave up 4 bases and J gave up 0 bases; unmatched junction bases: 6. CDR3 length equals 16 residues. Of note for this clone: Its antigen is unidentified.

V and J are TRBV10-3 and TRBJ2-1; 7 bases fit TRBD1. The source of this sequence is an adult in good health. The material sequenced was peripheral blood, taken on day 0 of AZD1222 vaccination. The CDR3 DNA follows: TGTGCCATCAGTGGTCTACAGGGGAACTCCTACAATGAGCAGTTCTTC. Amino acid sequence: CAISGLQGNSYNEQFF.